This TCR beta chain was observed in a study of cytomegalovirus exposure and HLA in healthy donors. Findings of the study overall: A few CMV-associated chains proved CMV antigen-specific in vitro.

A remark on this clone: Its antigen is unidentified.

CDR3 length: 16 amino acids. Germline CDR1 MNHEY, CDR2 SVGAGI. The ends lost 2 bases at V and 2 bases at J; junction bases unmatched: 7. PCR employed 60 Vbeta and 13 Jbeta primers. Assay used: immunoSEQ multiplex PCR; TCRdb lists only in-frame clones, some missing. Here the sample spans about 55,000 clones, 65% to 80% being singletons. This receptor was identified in a man aged 40-50 years in good health and CMV-seropositive. The V and J genes are TRBV6-5 and TRBJ2-3, with 7 nucleotides matching TRBD1. The source material was PBMCs. CDR3 protein: CASSYHKTGSTDTQYF. The CDR3 DNA follows: TGTGCCAGCAGTTACCACAAGACAGGGTCCACAGATACGCAGTATTTT.